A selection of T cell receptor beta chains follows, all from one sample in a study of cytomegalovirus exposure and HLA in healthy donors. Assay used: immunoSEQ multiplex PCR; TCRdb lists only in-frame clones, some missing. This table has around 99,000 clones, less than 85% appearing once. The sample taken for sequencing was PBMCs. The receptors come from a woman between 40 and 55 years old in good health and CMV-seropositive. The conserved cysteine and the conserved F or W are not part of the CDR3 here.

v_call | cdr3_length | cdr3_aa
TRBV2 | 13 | ASSPDRGSHQPQH
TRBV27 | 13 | ASSEGDRGPYEQY
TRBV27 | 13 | ASSSGTGVTQPQH
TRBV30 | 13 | AWRKDGTGHYGYT
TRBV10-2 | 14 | ASSESWQGAGQPQH
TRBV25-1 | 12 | ASSAQANNYGYT
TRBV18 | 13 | ASSTGQGTGQPQH
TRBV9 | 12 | ASSVETLLGEQF
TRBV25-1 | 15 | ASSDLGQGLVGEKLF
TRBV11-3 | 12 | ASSTSGDYNEQF
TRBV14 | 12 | ASSQVTGWDTQY
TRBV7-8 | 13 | ASRLLQGRNSPLH
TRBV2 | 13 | ASSRNLANTGELF
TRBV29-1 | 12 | SVEDRPLDTEAF
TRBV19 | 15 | ASSTKPGQGLTGGYT
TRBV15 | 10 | ATRQGEQPQH
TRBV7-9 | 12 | ASSLSGGANEQF
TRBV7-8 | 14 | ASSLREASLPETQY
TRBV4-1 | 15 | ASSQDRRTPGNQPQH
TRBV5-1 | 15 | ASSLAGGDAGANVLT
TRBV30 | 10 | AWTSDWSVQY
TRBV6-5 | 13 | ASSYSNQNNSPLH
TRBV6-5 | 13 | ASSYSRPTAPKAF
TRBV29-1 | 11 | SVERDRGTEQY
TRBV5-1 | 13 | ASSPRQGNTDTQY
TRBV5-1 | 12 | ASRRDLNTGELF
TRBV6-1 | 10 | ASSELQARAF
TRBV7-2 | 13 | ASSLARGGRNTIY
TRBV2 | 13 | ASSRSAGRNSPLH
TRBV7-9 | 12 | ASSLLPGGAGYT
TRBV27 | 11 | ASRTGNSYEQY
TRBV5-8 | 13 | ASSLSAGSNYGYT
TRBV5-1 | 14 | ASSLGLAGAGETQY
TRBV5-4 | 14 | ASSLARQEENYGYT
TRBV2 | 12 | ASRPRQGGETQY
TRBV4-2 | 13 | ASSQDPSRGDTQY
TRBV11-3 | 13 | ASSLVAGGYNEQF